The source of this TCR beta chain is a study of a mutant IDH1 vaccine in newly diagnosed glioma. The time point is: week 35, safety follow-up. With topical imiquimod, each dose of the vaccine consisted of 300 ug of mutant IDH1 20-mer peptide. TCRdb's copy holds only in-frame clones and misses some; the assay was immunoSEQ multiplex PCR. This table has some 63,000 clones, 65% to 75% appearing once. About this clone: The antigen is undetermined.

The germline V and J ends were trimmed by 1 base and 1 base, with 8 bases remaining between them. This CDR3 region has 15 residues. In germline, CDR1 is SGHVS, CDR2 FQNEAQ. The source material was PBMCs, sampled from a glioma patient whose treatment included an IDH1 peptide vaccine. The chain recombines TRBV7-8 with TRBJ1-5, with a possible D match to TRBD1 (6 bases). The receptor's source is a man in his forties or fifties with glioma. CDR3 sequence (DNA): TGTGCCAGCAGCTTAGGGACAGTGAGCAATCAGCCCCAGCATTTT. Translated, it gives CASSLGTVSNQPQHF.